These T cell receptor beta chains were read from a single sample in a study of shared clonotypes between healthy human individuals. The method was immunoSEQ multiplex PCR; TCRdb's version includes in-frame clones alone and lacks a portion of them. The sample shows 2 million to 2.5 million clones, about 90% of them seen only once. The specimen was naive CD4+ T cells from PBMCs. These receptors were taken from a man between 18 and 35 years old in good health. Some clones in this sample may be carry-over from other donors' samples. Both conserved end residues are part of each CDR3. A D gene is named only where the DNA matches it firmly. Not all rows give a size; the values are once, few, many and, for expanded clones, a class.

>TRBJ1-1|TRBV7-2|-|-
CASSLVDRRNTEAFF
TGTGCCAGCAGCTTAGTAGACAGGAGAAACACTGAAGCTTTCTTT
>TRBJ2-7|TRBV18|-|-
CASSLLSGSAYEQYF
TGTGCCAGCTCACTTCTGTCGGGATCAGCCTACGAGCAGTACTTC
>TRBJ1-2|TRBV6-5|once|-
CASSSYRDYGYTF
TGTGCCAGCAGTTCCTACAGGGATTATGGCTACACCTTC
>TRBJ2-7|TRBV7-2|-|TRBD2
CASSLLASGAYEQYF
TGTGCCAGCAGCTTACTGGCTAGCGGGGCCTACGAGCAGTACTTC
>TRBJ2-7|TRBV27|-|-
CASSLSGGWNIPYYEQYF
TGTGCCAGCAGTTTATCGGGGGGTTGGAATATACCCTACTACGAGCAGTACTTC
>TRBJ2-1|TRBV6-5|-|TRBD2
CASSSGLAGYNEQFF
TGTGCCAGCAGTTCAGGACTAGCGGGTTACAATGAGCAGTTCTTC
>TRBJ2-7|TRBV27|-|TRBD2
CASSPSGSSYEQYF
TGTGCCAGCAGTCCTAGCGGGAGCTCCTACGAGCAGTACTTC
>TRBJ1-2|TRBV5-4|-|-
CASSLWAGDGYTF
TGTGCCAGCAGCTTGTGGGCAGGGGATGGCTACACCTTC
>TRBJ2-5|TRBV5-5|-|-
CASSRVQETQYF
TGTGCCAGCAGCAGGGTCCAAGAGACCCAGTACTTC
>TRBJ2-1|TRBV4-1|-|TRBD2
CASSQDRPARRGLAHNEQFF
TGCGCCAGCAGCCAAGATCGACCCGCCCGAAGAGGACTAGCGCACAATGAGCAGTTCTTC
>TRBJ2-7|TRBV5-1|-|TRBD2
CASSLATSVFAYEQYF
TGCGCCAGCAGCTTGGCGACTAGCGTCTTTGCCTACGAGCAGTACTTC
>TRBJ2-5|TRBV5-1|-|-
CASSLGTTGETQYF
TGCGCCAGCAGCTTGGGAACAACGGGAGAGACCCAGTACTTC
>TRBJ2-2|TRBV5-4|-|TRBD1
CASSLVTGADTGELFF
TGTGCCAGCAGCTTGGTGACAGGGGCGGACACCGGGGAGCTGTTTTTT
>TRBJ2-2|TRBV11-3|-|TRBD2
CASSATSGGNTGELFF
TGTGCCAGCAGCGCTACTAGCGGAGGGAACACCGGGGAGCTGTTTTTT
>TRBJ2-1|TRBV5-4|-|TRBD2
CASSLASGSGDEQFF
TGTGCCAGCAGCTTGGCTAGCGGGAGTGGTGATGAGCAGTTCTTC
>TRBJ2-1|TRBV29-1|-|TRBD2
CSVEGGRTYNEQFF
TGCAGCGTTGAGGGCGGGAGAACTTACAATGAGCAGTTCTTC
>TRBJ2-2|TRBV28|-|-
CASSPPSGAGELFF
TGTGCCAGCAGTCCCCCCAGCGGCGCCGGGGAGCTGTTTTTT
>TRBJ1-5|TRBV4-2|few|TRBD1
CASSPQDREGQPQHF
TGTGCCAGCAGCCCCCAGGACAGGGAAGGTCAGCCCCAGCATTTT
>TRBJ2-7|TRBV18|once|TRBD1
CASSQIAGTGVERQYF
TGTGCCAGCTCACAAATCGCCGGGACAGGGGTGGAGCGGCAGTACTTC
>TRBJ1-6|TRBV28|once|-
CASTSVTENSPLHF
TGTGCCAGTACCTCCGTGACGGAAAATTCACCCCTCCACTTT
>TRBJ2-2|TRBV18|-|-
CASSQRTDGGELFF
TGTGCCAGCTCACAAAGGACAGACGGCGGGGAGCTGTTTTTT
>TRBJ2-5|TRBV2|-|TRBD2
CASSRGLAQETQYF
TGTGCCAGCAGTCGAGGACTAGCCCAAGAGACCCAGTACTTC
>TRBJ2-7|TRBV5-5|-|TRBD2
CASSLTGLSYFTVYEQYF
TGTGCCAGCAGCTTAACGGGACTATCCTATTTTACAGTATACGAGCAGTACTTC
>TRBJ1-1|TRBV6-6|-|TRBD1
CASHKSRDRGTEAFF
TGTGCCAGCCACAAGTCCCGGGACAGGGGCACTGAAGCTTTCTTT
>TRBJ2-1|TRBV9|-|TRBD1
CASSVRGDRGYNEQFF
TGTGCCAGCAGCGTCCGTGGGGACAGGGGTTACAATGAGCAGTTCTTC
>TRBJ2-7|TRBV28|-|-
CASSTTAYEQYF
TGTGCCAGCAGTACTACAGCATACGAGCAGTACTTC
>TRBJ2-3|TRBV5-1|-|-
CASSSLASRGDTQYF
TGCGCCAGCAGCTCGCTAGCGTCCCGCGGGGATACGCAGTATTTT
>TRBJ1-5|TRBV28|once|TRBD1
CASSPTGRGPNQPQHF
TGTGCCAGCAGCCCCACTGGGAGGGGGCCCAATCAGCCCCAGCATTTT
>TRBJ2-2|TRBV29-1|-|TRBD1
CSVWAEGAGTGELFF
TGCAGCGTCTGGGCCGAGGGGGCGGGCACCGGGGAGCTGTTTTTT
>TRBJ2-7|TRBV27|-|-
CASSFLAGEQYF
TGTGCCAGCAGTTTCCTAGCAGGCGAGCAGTACTTC
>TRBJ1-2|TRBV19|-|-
CASSIDRSGYTF
TGTGCCAGTAGTATAGATCGGTCGGGCTACACCTTC
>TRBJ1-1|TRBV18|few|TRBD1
CASSSQGAAEAFF
TGTGCCAGCTCATCACAGGGGGCGGCTGAAGCTTTCTTT
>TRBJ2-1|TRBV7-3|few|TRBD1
CASSLAPTGAGSEQFF
TGTGCCAGCAGCTTAGCGCCGACAGGGGCGGGGAGTGAGCAGTTCTTC
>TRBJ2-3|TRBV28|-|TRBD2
CASRGPGGSDTQYF
TGTGCCAGCAGAGGTCCGGGAGGCAGTGATACGCAGTATTTT
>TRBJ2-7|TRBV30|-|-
CAWSVDHYEQYF
TGTGCCTGGAGTGTGGACCACTACGAGCAGTACTTC
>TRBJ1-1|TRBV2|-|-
CASSEVSWNTEAFF
TGTGCCAGCAGTGAAGTAAGCTGGAACACTGAAGCTTTCTTT
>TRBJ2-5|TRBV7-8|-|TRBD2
CASSLGVVSGRGETQYF
TGTGCCAGCAGCTTAGGGGTCGTTAGCGGGAGGGGAGAGACCCAGTACTTC
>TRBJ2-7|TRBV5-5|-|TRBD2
CASSPFPLAGEGTEQYF
TGTGCCAGCAGCCCCTTTCCTCTAGCGGGAGAGGGAACCGAGCAGTACTTC
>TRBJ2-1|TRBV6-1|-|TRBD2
CASSALAGMPQSYNEQFF
TGTGCCAGCAGTGCACTAGCGGGAATGCCACAGTCCTACAATGAGCAGTTCTTC
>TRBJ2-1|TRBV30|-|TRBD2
CAYQRLAGINEQFF
TGTGCCTACCAGCGGCTAGCGGGAATCAATGAGCAGTTCTTC
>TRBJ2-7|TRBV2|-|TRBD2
CASRGPSGRAAEQYF
TGTGCCAGCAGGGGGCCTAGCGGGAGGGCAGCCGAGCAGTACTTC
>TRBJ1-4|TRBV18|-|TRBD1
CASSPGTGDEKLFF
TGTGCCAGCTCACCCGGGACAGGGGATGAAAAACTGTTTTTT
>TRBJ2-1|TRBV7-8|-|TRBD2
CASNYRWSGRRDEQFF
TGTGCCAGCAACTACCGGTGGAGCGGGAGACGGGATGAGCAGTTCTTC
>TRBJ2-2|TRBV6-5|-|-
CASRGRGRGGELFF
TGTGCCAGCAGGGGGCGGGGCCGCGGCGGGGAGCTGTTTTTT